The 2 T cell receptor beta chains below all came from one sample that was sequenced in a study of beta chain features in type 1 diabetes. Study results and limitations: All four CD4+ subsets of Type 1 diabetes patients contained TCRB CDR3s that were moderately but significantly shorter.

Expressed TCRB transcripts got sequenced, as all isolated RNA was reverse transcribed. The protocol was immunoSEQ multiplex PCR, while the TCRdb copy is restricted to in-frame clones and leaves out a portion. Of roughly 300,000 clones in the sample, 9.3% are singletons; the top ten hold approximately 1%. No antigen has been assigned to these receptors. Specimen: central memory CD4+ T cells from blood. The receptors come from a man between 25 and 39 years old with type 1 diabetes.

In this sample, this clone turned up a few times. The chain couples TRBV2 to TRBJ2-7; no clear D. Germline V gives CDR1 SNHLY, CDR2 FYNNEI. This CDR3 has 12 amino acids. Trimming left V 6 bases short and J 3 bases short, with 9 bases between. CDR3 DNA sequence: TGTGCCAGCAGACCTGACGGCTACGAGCAGTACTTC. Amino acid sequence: CASRPDGYEQYF.

The CDR3 protein is CASRQGAAGANVLTF. CDR3 DNA sequence: TGTGCCAGCAGACAGGGGGCGGCTGGGGCCAACGTCCTGACTTTC. The rearrangement uses TRBV28 and TRBJ2-6, with 9 positions matching TRBD1. Germline V gene lookup returns CDR1 MDHEN and CDR2 SYDVKM. Germline trimming cut 6 bases from V and 2 bases from J; bases unmatched to any gene: 2. This CDR3 has 15 residues.